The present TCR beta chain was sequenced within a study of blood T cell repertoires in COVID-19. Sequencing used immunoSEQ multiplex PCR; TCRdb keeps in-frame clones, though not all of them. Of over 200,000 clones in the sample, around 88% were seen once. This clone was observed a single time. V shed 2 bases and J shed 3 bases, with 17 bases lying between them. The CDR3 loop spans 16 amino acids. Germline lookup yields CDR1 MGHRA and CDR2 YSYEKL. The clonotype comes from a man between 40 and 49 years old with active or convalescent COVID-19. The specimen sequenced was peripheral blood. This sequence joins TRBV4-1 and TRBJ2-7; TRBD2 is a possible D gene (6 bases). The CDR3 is CASSQSSGTPDYEQYF. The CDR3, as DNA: TGCGCCAGCAGCCAATCCTCCGGGACTCCCGACTACGAGCAGTACTTC.